Listed here are 17 T cell receptor beta chains from one sample, sequenced in a study of blood T cell repertoires in COVID-19. Sequencing used immunoSEQ multiplex PCR; TCRdb keeps in-frame clones, though not all of them. Found here are some 180,000 clones, about 79% of them singletons; the top ten hold approximately 13%. The sample taken for sequencing was peripheral blood. These receptors were obtained from a human donor in a cohort sampled during active COVID-19.

V and J are TRBV20-1 and TRBJ1-5; TRBD1 aligns across 7 bases. The CDR3 spans 11 residues. With V trimmed by 6 bases and J by 14 bases, 10 bases remained unmatched. Germline values: CDR1 DFQATT, CDR2 SNEGSKA (reference sequence). The CDR3 DNA is TGCAGTGCGTCTCAGGGACAGTTGAAGCATTTT. The encoded protein is CSASQGQLKHF.

The chain recombines TRBV29-1 with TRBJ1-2; TRBD1 is a possible D gene (6 bases). CDR1 and CDR2 (germline): SQVTM, ANQGSEA. The CDR3 is 13 amino acids. V was clipped by 6 bases and J by 3 bases, with 14 bases between them. CDR3 sequence (DNA): TGCAGCGTCCGAACCAGGGGTGACTATGGCTACACCTTC. Protein product: CSVRTRGDYGYTF.

In this sample, this clone turned up once. The V call is TRBV5-8, the J call TRBJ1-2, with 7 bases identical to TRBD1. Germline values: CDR1 SGHTS, CDR2 YDEGEE. This CDR3 region has 15 residues. The J segment lost 2 bases and the V segment lost 6 bases, leaving 10 bases of the junction unmatched. In DNA form, the CDR3 reads TGTGCCAGCAATGTCCGACAGGGTTGGAACTATGGCTACACCTTC. It yields the protein CASNVRQGWNYGYTF.

This sequence joins TRBV5-1 and TRBJ2-6; maybe TRBD2 (6 bases). V was pared by 4 bases and J by 4 bases, with 12 bases between. Germline V gene sequence: CDR1 SGHRS, CDR2 YFSETQ. The CDR3 contains 15 residues. CDR3 in DNA: TGCGCCAGCAGCCTAGGGGAGGCCGGGGCCAACGTCCTGACTTTC. This codes for CASSLGEAGANVLTF.

By sample fraction, this clone is large. The chain combines TRBV27 with TRBJ2-7; D may be TRBD2 (5 bases). This CDR3 comprises 14 residues. Trimming left V 5 bases short and J 2 bases short, with 13 bases between. CDR1 and CDR2 from the germline V gene are MNHEY and SMNVEV (reference sequence). CDR3: CASSPSGTAYEQYF. The DNA of the CDR3 is TGTGCCAGCAGTCCCAGCGGTACTGCCTACGAGCAGTACTTC.

This clone was detected a few times. The chain carries TRBV12-3 or TRBV12-4 and TRBJ1-2; 8 nucleotides match TRBD1. V gave up 7 bases and J gave up 8 bases; unmatched junction bases: 6. This CDR3 spans 12 amino acids. The CDR3 region is CASKGQGRGYTF. As DNA, the CDR3 is TGTGCCAGCAAAGGACAGGGTCGCGGCTACACCTTC.

The genes are TRBV5-4 and TRBJ1-1; weak D call: TRBD1 (5 bases). V lost 1 base, J lost 7 bases, and 17 bases lay in between. CDR1 is SGHNT and CDR2 is YYREEE in the germline V gene (reference sequence). CDR3 length equals 15 residues. For the CDR3, the DNA is TGTGCCAGCAGCTTGAGTACAGGTATTCGAGATGAAGCTTTCTTT. Amino acids: CASSLSTGIRDEAFF.

V usage is TRBV2 and J usage is TRBJ2-6; TRBD1 matches 9 bases. CDR1 SNHLY and CDR2 FYNNEI come from the germline V gene. The CDR3 is 17 amino acids. The J segment lost 5 bases and the V segment lost 7 bases, leaving 12 bases of the junction unmatched. CDR3 coding DNA: TGTGCCAGCATTCCAGGGACAGGGAGGGTCCGGGCCAACGTCCTGACTTTC. Translated, it gives CASIPGTGRVRANVLTF.

This chain joins TRBV7-2 and TRBJ1-6; D is uncertain. The CDR3 spans 15 residues. V lost 5 bases and J lost 0, with 8 bases in between. CDR1 is SGHTA, CDR2 FQGNSA, per germline. Written as DNA, the CDR3 is TGTGCCAGCAGCCAAATGAGCTCCTATAATTCACCCCTCCACTTT. Translated: CASSQMSSYNSPLHF.

The V gene is TRBV2, the J gene TRBJ2-1, with a possible D match to TRBD2 (5 bases). The germline V and J ends were trimmed by 6 bases and 8 bases, with 17 bases remaining between them. The germline V gene encodes CDR1 SNHLY and CDR2 FYNNEI. The CDR3 loop spans 14 amino acids. The CDR3 sequence: CASRASLGSDEQFF. In nucleotides, the CDR3 is TGTGCCAGCAGGGCCTCCTTGGGGAGCGATGAGCAGTTCTTC.

This clone was found once. The chain recombines TRBV3-1 (or the pseudogene TRBV3-2) with TRBJ1-6, with D possibly being TRBD1 (5 bases). The CDR3 is made up of 15 amino acids. Germline V gene sequence: CDR1 LGHDT, CDR2 YNNKEL (reference sequence). The V gene lost 8 bases and the J gene lost 11 bases, with 22 bases spanning the gap. This chain's CDR3 is CASGPNRTPRAPLHF. In nucleotides, the CDR3 is TGTGCCAGCGGACCCAACAGGACCCCAAGGGCACCCCTCCACTTT.

In DNA form, the CDR3 reads TGTGCCAGCAGCCAAGTAACTCTAGCGAGAAACACCGGGGAGCTGTTTTTT. Encoded protein: CASSQVTLARNTGELFF. The chain has TRBV3-1 (or the pseudogene TRBV3-2) and TRBJ2-2, with a tentative D call TRBD2 (6 bases). CDR3 size: 17 residues. Germline CDR1 is LGHDT and CDR2 is YNNKEL (reference sequence). Trimming removed 1 base from V and 2 bases from J, with 14 bases in between.

The V gene is TRBV21-1, the J gene TRBJ2-7; TRBD1 is the table's D call and was not checked against the DNA. TRBV21-1 is listed as a pseudogene. The CDR3 consists of 17 residues. The CDR3: CASSKANRDRGPYEQYF. CDR3 nucleotide sequence: TGTGCCAGCAGCAAAGCGAACCGGGACAGGGGTCCCTACGAGCAGTACTTC.

The V and J genes are TRBV3-1 (or the pseudogene TRBV3-2) and TRBJ1-4; D remains ambiguous. CDR1 and CDR2 (germline): LGHDT, YNNKEL (reference sequence). Trimming removed 0 bases from V and 7 bases from J, with 3 bases in between. There are 12 residues in the CDR3. The CDR3 sequence is CASSQDREKLFF. DNA of the CDR3: TGTGCCAGCAGCCAAGACCGTGAAAAACTGTTTTTT.

The rearrangement links TRBV18 to TRBJ2-3, with D uncertain. V gave up 2 bases and J gave up 0 bases, with 6 bases separating them. CDR1 and CDR2 (germline): KGHSH, LQKENI. The CDR3 sequence is 14 residues long. CDR3 region: CASSPGPSTDTQYF. DNA for the CDR3: TGTGCCAGCTCACCAGGCCCTAGCACAGATACGCAGTATTTT.

The rearrangement uses TRBV7-2 and TRBJ1-5, with a weak D call TRBD1 (5 bases). Trimming cost V 5 bases and J 7 bases, with 12 bases left between them. Germline assignment: CDR1 SGHTA and CDR2 FQGNSA. This CDR3 is built from 13 residues. DNA of the CDR3: TGTGCCAGCAGCCGAGGCAGGGTCCAGCCCCAGCATTTT. This encodes CASSRGRVQPQHF.

This chain uses TRBV5-1 with TRBJ1-6, with 7 bases that match TRBD1. CDR3 length equals 13 residues. CDR1 is SGHRS and CDR2 is YFSETQ in the germline V gene. V lost 7 bases and J lost 7; bases outside the gene matches: 5. For the CDR3, the DNA is TGCGCCAGCCGCAGGGGGGAGAATTCACCCCTCCACTTT. Its translation is CASRRGENSPLHF.